The rows below give T cell receptor beta chains drawn from one sample of a study of T-cell memory formation after mild COVID-19. MiXCR, run by TCRdb on the 5' RACE reads, gives a single entry per CDR3 protein. Altogether about 170,000 distinct CDR3 sequences are present, over 10% being singletons, with the ten largest covering 3.3%. Sequencing input: PBMCs or a T cell subset sorted from them (not recorded which). The receptors were sampled from a man aged 18 to 35 who had mild COVID-19 (a few samples of this study predate the infection). Cell type and time point are not known. CDR3s include the opening cysteine and the closing phenylalanine or tryptophan. Each record gives: D gene, J gene, V gene, clone size, CDR3 length, CDR3 DNA, CDR3 protein. The D gene is left open where the match is weak. Clone size appears in some rows only: once, few, many, or a class for an expanded clone.

>TRBD2|TRBJ2-1|TRBV10-3|few|13
TGTGCCATCAGGGGGGAGGGATACAATGAGCAGTTCTTC
CAIRGEGYNEQFF
>TRBD2|TRBJ2-1|TRBV20-1|-|13
TGCAGTGCTAGATCGGGAGGGGACGTTGAGCAGTTCTTC
CSARSGGDVEQFF
>-|TRBJ2-7|TRBV6-5|few|15
TGTGCCAGCACCGGCTTTAGTCAGGGAAGCTACGAGCAGTACTTC
CASTGFSQGSYEQYF
>TRBD1|TRBJ1-6|TRBV18|-|15
TGTGCCAGCTCATCAACGGACAGGGTTAATTCACCCCTCCACTTT
CASSSTDRVNSPLHF
>TRBD1|TRBJ1-6|TRBV5-1|few|16
TGCGCCAGCAGCTTGGAAGGACAGGGGGCGCGTTCACCCCTCCACTTT
CASSLEGQGARSPLHF
>-|TRBJ2-2|TRBV20-1|-|14
TGCAGTGCTGGGGGTGGCGTGAACACCGGGGAGCTGTTTTTT
CSAGGGVNTGELFF
>TRBD1|TRBJ1-2|TRBV20-1|many|13
TGCAGTGCTAGAAGGGACAGTAACTATGGCTACACCTTC
CSARRDSNYGYTF
>-|TRBJ2-7|TRBV27|-|17
TGTGCCAGAGCCCATGGGGCCTCCGGGGGCAGATTCTACGAGCAGTACTTC
CARAHGASGGRFYEQYF
>TRBD2|TRBJ2-3|TRBV4-1|-|17
TGCGCCAGCAGCCAAGAGGCGCTAGCGGCCAACACAGATACGCAGTATTTT
CASSQEALAANTDTQYF
>-|TRBJ2-7|TRBV4-1|-|13
TGCGCCAGCAGCCCCGAGGGGGGTCGCGAGCAGTACTTC
CASSPEGGREQYF
>-|TRBJ2-5|TRBV6-2/TRBV6-3|-|14
TGTGCCAGCAGTTACTCGACAGAAAAAGAGACCCAGTACTTC
CASSYSTEKETQYF
>-|TRBJ1-2|TRBV7-2|-|16
TGTGCCAGCAGCAAAGAGGCCTCAAATGGGGTTTACGGCTACACCTTC
CASSKEASNGVYGYTF
>TRBD1|TRBJ1-5|TRBV10-3|few|15
TGTGCCATCAGTTCCTCCGACAGGGGAGGACAGCCCCAGCATTTT
CAISSSDRGGQPQHF
>-|TRBJ2-1|TRBV27|-|14
TGTGCCAGCAGTCCCATAGAGGGCGGGAATGAGCAGTTCTTC
CASSPIEGGNEQFF
>-|TRBJ2-5|TRBV6-2/TRBV6-3|-|18
TGTGCCAGCAGTTACTCGATTCTCATCGGGTTCGGTGAGGAGACCCAGTACTTC
CASSYSILIGFGEETQYF
>TRBD2|TRBJ2-5|TRBV6-5|-|16
TGTGCCAGCAGCCGACTAGCGGCCCCCTTCCGGGAGACCCAGTACTTC
CASSRLAAPFRETQYF